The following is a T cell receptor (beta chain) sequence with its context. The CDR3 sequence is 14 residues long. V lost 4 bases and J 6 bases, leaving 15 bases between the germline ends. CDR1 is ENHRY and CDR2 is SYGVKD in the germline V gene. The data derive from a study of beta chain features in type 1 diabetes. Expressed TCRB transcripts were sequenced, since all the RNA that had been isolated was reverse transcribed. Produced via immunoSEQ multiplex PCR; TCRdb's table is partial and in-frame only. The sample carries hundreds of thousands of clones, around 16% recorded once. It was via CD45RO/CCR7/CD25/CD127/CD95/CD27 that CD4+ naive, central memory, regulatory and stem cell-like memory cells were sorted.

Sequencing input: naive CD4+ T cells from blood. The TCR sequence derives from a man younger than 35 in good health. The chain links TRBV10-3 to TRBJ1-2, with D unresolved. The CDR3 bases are TGTGCCATCAGTGGGAGTGGAGGGAAGAATGGCTACACCTTC. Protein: CAISGSGGKNGYTF.